The 10 T cell receptor beta chains listed next were all sequenced from one sample in a study of identical twins. MiXCR was run by TCRdb on the 5' RACE reads, yielding one entry per CDR3 protein. The sample lists some 460,000 distinct CDR3 sequences; approximately 14% were seen once. These same data were also listed under a study on yellow fever vaccine responses in identical twins.

The specimen sequenced was CD4+ T cells sorted from blood. The receptors derive from a woman in her late teens or twenties in good health.

This rearrangement joins TRBV27 to TRBJ2-7; TRBD2 matches at 9 bases. The germline gives CDR1 MNHEY, CDR2 SMNVEV (reference sequence). Unmatched junction bases numbered 6, after V lost 5 bases and J lost 4 bases. The CDR3 length is 14 residues. The CDR3 DNA follows: TGTGCCAGCAGTCCAGTTAGCGGGGGTTACGAGCAGTACTTC. Its translation: CASSPVSGGYEQYF.

The CDR3 DNA is TGTGCCAGCAGTTCTACAGGGGACTCTGGGGCCAACGTCCTGACTTTC. Translated: CASSSTGDSGANVLTF. The chain carries TRBV6-5 and TRBJ2-6; 7 bases match TRBD1. Germline CDR1 is MNHEY and CDR2 is SVGAGI. This CDR3 is built from 16 residues. After removal of 4 bases from V and 0 bases from J, the junction contained 3 bases not matched to a gene.

A remark on this clonotype: A much larger clone lies a single base off, so this may be a read error. No conserved phenylalanine or tryptophan is present at the end of the CDR3, so a read error is the likely explanation. The chain employs TRBV12-3 or TRBV12-4 and TRBJ2-1; tentative D call: TRBD1 (5 bases). CDR3 length: 12 residues. V was shortened by 2 bases and J by 10 bases, with 9 bases between the two germline ends. The CDR3 DNA sequence: TGTGCCAGCAGTTTATTCCGGACAGAGCAGTTCCTC. Protein: CASSLFRTEQFL.

Only a few counts were recorded for this clonotype. CDR3 protein: CSVDWGNNSPLHF. The DNA of the CDR3 is TGCAGCGTTGATTGGGGGAACAATTCACCCCTCCACTTT. This chain connects TRBV29-1 to TRBJ1-6, with D possibly being TRBD1 (5 bases). V gave up 3 bases and J gave up 7 bases, with 10 bases separating them. CDR1 SQVTM and CDR2 ANQGSEA come from the germline V gene. The CDR3 has 13 residues.

There are a few counts of this clonotype. The chain couples TRBV20-1 to TRBJ2-7; TRBD1 matches 10 bases. V gave up 2 bases and J gave up 2 bases; unmatched junction bases: 6. Germline loops: CDR1 DFQATT, CDR2 SNEGSKA (reference sequence). The CDR3 contains 15 residues. CDR3 nucleotides: TGCAGTGCTAGACCTCCGGGACAGGGGCCCTACGAGCAGTACTTC. Protein product: CSARPPGQGPYEQYF.

The chain joins TRBV5-6 to TRBJ2-5; 9 bases align to TRBD1. V lost 4 bases to trimming and J lost 8 bases; unmatched junction nucleotides: 9. Germline values: CDR1 SGHDT, CDR2 YYEEEE. The CDR3 spans 14 residues. CDR3 sequence reads: CASSAKPGQGTQYF. For the CDR3, the DNA is TGTGCCAGCAGCGCAAAACCGGGACAGGGTACCCAGTACTTC.

This clonotype was seen a handful of times. CDR3 residues: CSARRMRFQETQYF. CDR3 nucleotide sequence: TGCAGTGCTAGGCGGATGCGATTCCAAGAGACCCAGTACTTC. This rearrangement joins TRBV20-1 to TRBJ2-5; D is uncertain. The germline V gene encodes CDR1 DFQATT and CDR2 SNEGSKA (reference sequence). The germline V and J ends were trimmed by 3 bases and 1 base, with 12 bases remaining between them. The CDR3 runs 14 residues.

This clonotype was observed a few times. The genes are TRBV7-9 and TRBJ2-7; D is possibly TRBD1 (6 bases). There are 14 residues in the CDR3. In germline, CDR1 is SEHNR, CDR2 FQNEAQ (reference sequence). Trimming stripped 5 bases from V and 3 bases from J, with 14 bases between. CDR3 sequence reads: CASSKAQGDYEQYF. The CDR3 DNA reads as TGTGCCAGCAGCAAGGCACAGGGAGACTACGAGCAGTACTTC.

The rearrangement links TRBV2 to TRBJ2-1; 8 bases fit TRBD1. Trimming at V came to 11 bases and at J to 2 bases, leaving 11 bases not matched to a gene. The length of the CDR3 is 15 residues. Germline CDR1 is SNHLY and CDR2 is FYNNEI. This CDR3 is CASRGTGGTYNEQFF. The CDR3 DNA is TGTGCCTCAAGGGGTACAGGGGGTACCTACAATGAGCAGTTCTTC.

This clonotype has a count of ten or more. V is TRBV29-1 and J is TRBJ2-1; 13 bases align to TRBD2. Germline CDR1 and CDR2: SQVTM and ANQGSEA. Trimming at V came to 6 bases and at J to 6 bases, leaving 5 bases not matched to a gene. This CDR3 contains 14 residues. This chain's CDR3 is CSVATSGRGNEQFF. In DNA form, the CDR3 reads TGCAGCGTGGCCACTAGCGGGAGGGGCAATGAGCAGTTCTTC.